Listed here is a single T cell receptor beta chain. This specimen belongs to a study of blood T cells in healthy people across ages. The use of a sample-barcoded 5' primer and a J-beta primer mix characterized a second PCR of 7 to 11 cycles. One entry per CDR3 protein, called by TCRdb with MiXCR from the 5' RACE reads. Of approximately 760,000 distinct CDR3 sequences listed, around a quarter are singletons. The CDR3 sequence is 13 residues long. Germline lookup yields CDR1 SQVTM and CDR2 ANQGSEA. Trimming left V 0 bases short and J 1 base short, with 6 bases between. The same data also went into a second study, on T cells of mothers and their children.

What was sequenced was blood. V gene TRBV29-1 combines with J gene TRBJ1-1; the D is unclear. This receptor was obtained from a boy between 10 and 17 years old in good health. The CDR3 sequence: CSVEEARNTEAFF. CDR3 coding DNA: TGCAGCGTTGAAGAGGCGAGGAACACTGAAGCTTTCTTT.